This T cell receptor beta chain was identified in a study of shared clonotypes between healthy human individuals. Turning to the study itself: Per donor, CD8 memory used one plate, CD8 naive used two, CD4 memory used three and CD4 naive used three. Whole-study findings and limits: Rarefaction showed sorted-subset sequencing was incomplete despite large depth. Between a handful of donors, naive CD4 clonotypes were shared at a level of about 5%.

As regards this clone: The target antigen is unknown.

Libraries were prepared by immunoSEQ multiplex PCR; TCRdb keeps only in-frame clonotypes and omits some of them. Found here are some 630,000 clones, 95% to 96% of them singletons; the top ten hold approximately 0.12%. Only CD45RO-negative cells positively selected for CCR7 counted as naive CD8 cells, so terminally differentiated effector memory CD45RA+ cells were excluded. The CDR3 spans 13 residues. The ends were cut back, 4 bases at V and 2 bases at J, with 8 bases in the middle. Per germline, CDR1 SGHTA and CDR2 FQGTGA. The sequencing sample was made of naive CD8+ T cells sorted from blood. The chain combines TRBV7-3 with TRBJ2-5; D ambiguous. This receptor was obtained from a woman younger than 45 in good health. CDR3 coding DNA: TGTGCCAGCAGCTCTGGAACACAAGAGACCCAGTACTTC. Its translation is CASSSGTQETQYF.